Sequencing of this T cell receptor (beta chain) was carried out in a study of blood T cell repertoires in COVID-19. Across the whole study: Samples taken during acute and convalescent COVID-19 were collected in the United States, Italy and Spain. Sources were T cells, B-cell-depleted T cells, or PBMCs; the material itself was cDNA or gDNA.

The V gene's germline CDR1 is SNHLY and CDR2 FYNNEI. V was pared by 6 bases and J by 2 bases, with 4 bases of the junction left unmatched. The CDR3 totals 15 residues. In the original workflow: How many nucleated cells were present was estimated from reference gene primer amplification. This table comes from immunoSEQ multiplex PCR, and its TCRdb copy is limited to in-frame clones, with some not included. The V and J calls and clone size were taken over from that table, and D and trimming were inferred from the DNA. The table shows 140,000 to 150,000 clones, with approximately 89% occurring only once.

The receptor was derived from a man aged 55 to 70 with active or convalescent COVID-19. Material for sequencing was peripheral blood. The chain joins TRBV2 to TRBJ2-2; 9 nucleotides agree with TRBD1. CDR3 sequence: CASRGTGINTGELFF. The CDR3 nucleotides are TGTGCCAGCAGGGGGACAGGGATCAACACCGGGGAGCTGTTTTTT. Based on the CDR3 plus reference TRBV2 and TRBJ2-2, the full variable domain is EPEVTQTPSHQVTQMGQEVILRCVPISNHLYFYWYRQILGQKVEFLVSFYNNEISEKSEIFDDQFSVERPDGSNFTLKIRSTKLEDSAMYFCASRGTGINTGELFFGEGSRLTVL.